One and the same sample provided the 26 T cell receptor beta chains below, sequenced in a study of shared clonotypes between healthy human individuals. Assay: immunoSEQ multiplex PCR; the TCRdb copy retains only in-frame clones and omits some. The sample includes over 800,000 clones, roughly 92% seen only once; the top ten take approximately 25%. Selected positively for CCR7 and CD45RO-negative, naive CD8 cells excluded terminally differentiated effector memory CD45RA+ cells. The sample comprised naive CD8+ T cells sorted from blood. These receptor sequences come from a man aged 25-45 years in good health.

The chain recombines TRBV21-1 with TRBJ2-1. TRBV21-1 is a known pseudogene. The CDR3 runs to 17 residues. CDR3 loop: CASSKILGTETYNEQFF. The CDR3 DNA follows: TGTGCCAGCAGCAAGATTTTAGGGACGGAGACCTACAATGAGCAGTTCTTC.

The chain couples TRBV19 to TRBJ2-5, with no clear D. Germline CDR1 is LNHDA and CDR2 is SQIVND (reference sequence). Trimming shortened V by 4 bases and J by 2 bases, and 11 bases separated the two germline ends. The CDR3 totals 14 residues. The CDR3 here is CASSTQERQETQYF. Here the CDR3 DNA reads TGTGCCAGTAGTACCCAAGAACGGCAAGAGACCCAGTACTTC.

The rearrangement uses TRBV27 and TRBJ2-1; 8 nucleotides agree with TRBD2. J was trimmed by 0 bases and V by 6 bases; bases with no gene match: 10. Germline lookup yields CDR1 MNHEY and CDR2 SMNVEV (reference sequence). The CDR3 length is 17 residues. The CDR3 DNA is TGTGCCAGCAGCCCGTTGCGGGAGGCCTCCTCCTACAATGAGCAGTTCTTC. Translation: CASSPLREASSYNEQFF.

The table lists this clone with a few counts. The chain couples TRBV10-1 to TRBJ1-2; maybe TRBD1 (6 bases). The CDR3 runs to 15 residues. Germline lookup yields CDR1 WNHNN and CDR2 SYGVQD (reference sequence). The V end lost 0 bases, the J end lost 2 bases, and 10 bases lay between the germline ends. CDR3 loop: CASSESRDTNYGYTF. For the CDR3, the DNA is TGCGCCAGCAGTGAGTCGAGGGACACAAACTATGGCTACACCTTC.

CDR3 amino acids: CASSFLKTREGTDTQYF. The CDR3 bases are TGTGCCAGCAGTTTTTTGAAGACCCGAGAGGGCACAGATACGCAGTATTTT. V and J are TRBV27 and TRBJ2-3; no reliable D call. The CDR3 contains 17 residues. The V gene's germline CDR1 is MNHEY and CDR2 SMNVEV (reference sequence). Trimming pared 3 bases from V and 1 base from J, leaving 17 bases between.

The chain couples TRBV5-1 to TRBJ2-5, with 10 bases aligning to TRBD1. Germline V lookup: CDR1 SGHRS, CDR2 YFSETQ. Germline trimming cut 4 bases from V and 5 bases from J; bases unmatched to any gene: 8. The CDR3 sequence is 15 residues long. CDR3 amino acids: CASSPGTGAWETQYF. The CDR3 bases are TGCGCCAGCAGCCCTGGGACAGGGGCGTGGGAGACCCAGTACTTC.

The gene calls are TRBV27 and TRBJ2-7; the D is unclear. The CDR3 sequence is 12 residues long. V was shortened by 9 bases and J by 0 bases, with 9 bases between the two germline ends. Germline V gene sequence: CDR1 MNHEY, CDR2 SMNVEV (reference sequence). The CDR3 DNA follows: TGTGCCAGTGCCTCCGTCTCCTACGAGCAGTACTTC. Its translation is CASASVSYEQYF.

The chain joins TRBV27 to TRBJ2-7, with a possible D match to TRBD1 (5 bases). This CDR3 has 13 amino acids. Trimming cost V 4 bases and J 0 bases, with 7 bases left between them. Germline-derived CDR1 and CDR2 are MNHEY and SMNVEV (reference sequence). CDR3 nucleotides: TGTGCCAGCAGTTATGACAGCTCCTACGAGCAGTACTTC. Translation gives CASSYDSSYEQYF.

The V call is TRBV9, the J call TRBJ2-3; 10 bases line up with TRBD2. Germline V gene data show CDR1 as SGDLS and CDR2 as YYNGEE. The ends lost 3 bases at V and 1 base at J; junction bases unmatched: 8. The CDR3 is made up of 17 amino acids. This CDR3 reads CASSAKISGRGTDTQYF. The CDR3, as DNA: TGTGCCAGCAGCGCAAAAATAAGCGGGAGGGGCACAGATACGCAGTATTTT. Supplemented by reference TRBV9 and TRBJ2-3, the full variable domain reads DSGVTQTPKHLITATGQRVTLRCSPRSGDLSVYWYQQSLDQGLQFLIQYYNGEERAKGNILERFSAQQFPDLHSELNLSSLELGDSALYFCASSAKISGRGTDTQYFGPGTRLTVL.

The chain employs TRBV27 and TRBJ2-7; TRBD2 aligns across 10 bases. The CDR3 extends over 15 amino acids. Unmatched junction bases numbered 7, after V lost 6 bases and J lost 2 bases. The germline gives CDR1 MNHEY, CDR2 SMNVEV (reference sequence). In DNA, the CDR3 is TGTGCCAGCAGCCGCACTAGCGGGGTAACCTACGAGCAGTACTTC. Encoded protein: CASSRTSGVTYEQYF.

The V call is TRBV6-5, the J call TRBJ2-7, with 8 positions matching TRBD1. This CDR3 spans 15 amino acids. Unmatched junction bases numbered 10, after V lost 5 bases and J lost 4 bases. Germline-derived CDR1 and CDR2 are MNHEY and SVGAGI. The CDR3 region is CASSHDRGRLYEQYF. The CDR3 region has the DNA TGTGCCAGCAGTCACGACAGGGGCCGACTATACGAGCAGTACTTC.

The chain is built from TRBV7-9 and TRBJ2-7; tentatively, D is TRBD1 (6 bases). This CDR3 contains 16 residues. V lost 3 bases, J lost 0 bases, and 15 bases lay in between. In germline, CDR1 is SEHNR, CDR2 FQNEAQ (reference sequence). The CDR3 coding sequence is TGTGCCAGCAGCTTCGTCGGTGGGGGCGACTCCTACGAGCAGTACTTC. Protein product: CASSFVGGGDSYEQYF.

The J gene is TRBJ1-1, the V gene TRBV6-1; D call uncertain. In germline, CDR1 is MNHNS, CDR2 SASEGT. Between the trimmed V and J ends, which lost 0 bases and 0 bases, there was a span of 8 bases. The CDR3 is made up of 15 amino acids. CDR3: CASSEALGMNTEAFF. CDR3 coding DNA: TGTGCCAGCAGTGAAGCGCTAGGGATGAACACTGAAGCTTTCTTT.

This chain connects TRBV7-3 to TRBJ2-6, with D perhaps given as TRBD1 or TRBD2 (5 bases each). Germline CDR1 reads SGHTA; CDR2 reads FQGTGA. The CDR3 consists of 16 residues. V shed 1 base and J shed 3 bases, with 10 bases lying between them. CDR3 in amino acids: CASSLIGAGGANVLTF. The DNA for the CDR3 is TGTGCCAGCAGCTTAATCGGGGCTGGTGGGGCCAACGTCCTGACTTTC.

The chain is built from TRBV7-9 and TRBJ2-1, with a tentative D call TRBD1 (5 bases). V was clipped by 1 base and J by 3 bases, with 10 bases between them. This CDR3 is 15 amino acids long. Germline-derived CDR1 and CDR2 are SEHNR and FQNEAQ (reference sequence). The CDR3 is CASSLEQVIYNEQFF. CDR3 bases: TGTGCCAGCAGCTTAGAACAGGTAATCTACAATGAGCAGTTCTTC.

The CDR3 protein is CASTTDWGDTQYF. For the CDR3, the DNA is TGTGCCAGTACAACCGACTGGGGCGATACGCAGTATTTT. V usage is TRBV19 and J usage is TRBJ2-3, with a tentative D call TRBD1 (5 bases). Trimming stripped 7 bases from V and 6 bases from J, with 14 bases between. This CDR3 is 13 amino acids long. Germline values: CDR1 LNHDA, CDR2 SQIVND (reference sequence). Full variable domain (rest looked up from reference TRBV19 and TRBJ2-3): DGGITQSPKYLFRKEGQNVTLSCEQNLNHDAMYWYRQDPGQGLRLIYYSQIVNDFQKGDIAEGYSVSREKKESFPLTVTSAQKNPTAFYLCASTTDWGDTQYFGPGTRLTVL.

A note on this clone: The junction departs from germline at one end; a sequencing error may be responsible. The chain combines TRBV7-7 with TRBJ2-2; 9 nucleotides line up with TRBD1. The CDR3 covers 13 residues. Germline CDR1 is SSHAT and CDR2 is FNYEAQ (reference sequence). In nucleotides, the CDR3 is TGTGCTAGCAGCGACAGGGGGACCGGGGAGCTGTTTTTT. It specifies CASSDRGTGELFF.

This chain connects TRBV2 to TRBJ2-4, with D possibly TRBD1 on 6 matching bases. CDR1 and CDR2 from the germline V gene are SNHLY and FYNNEI. The V end lost 3 bases, the J end lost 1 base, and 7 bases lay between the germline ends. There are 14 residues in the CDR3. The CDR3 region has the DNA TGTGCCAGCAGTGACGGACAGGCCAAAAACATTCAGTACTTC. Amino acid sequence: CASSDGQAKNIQYF.

This rearrangement joins TRBV10-1 to TRBJ2-3; TRBD2 agrees at 8 bases. The J segment lost 4 bases and the V segment lost 4 bases, leaving 7 bases of the junction unmatched. The germline V gene has CDR1 WNHNN and CDR2 SYGVQD (reference sequence). This CDR3 has 15 residues. The CDR3: CASSVGSGLADTQYF. The CDR3 nucleotides are TGCGCCAGCAGTGTCGGGTCGGGACTAGCAGATACGCAGTATTTT.

V gene TRBV6-1 combines with J gene TRBJ1-5, with D possibly being TRBD1 (6 bases). This CDR3 is built from 14 residues. Per germline, CDR1 MNHNS and CDR2 SASEGT. Trimming took off 6 bases at V and 1 base at J, with 10 bases between the two ends. As DNA, the CDR3 is TGTGCCAGCAGCGGGGACATGAGCAATCAGCCCCAGCATTTT. Its translation: CASSGDMSNQPQHF.

This clone was recorded only once. The V call is TRBV29-1, the J call TRBJ2-1; 8 nucleotides line up with TRBD1. The CDR3 is 13 residues long. The V gene's germline CDR1 is SQVTM and CDR2 ANQGSEA. The CDR3 loop reads CSASGQGYNEQFF. The CDR3 coding sequence is TGCAGTGCATCTGGACAGGGTTACAATGAGCAGTTCTTC.

The chain couples TRBV2 to TRBJ2-7; TRBD2 agrees at 8 bases. The V gene's germline CDR1 is SNHLY and CDR2 FYNNEI. This CDR3 has 14 amino acids. J was trimmed by 3 bases and V by 4 bases; bases with no gene match: 5. DNA of the CDR3: TGTGCCAGCAGTGGAGCGGGAGAGGACTACGAGCAGTACTTC. Protein product: CASSGAGEDYEQYF.

This clone was picked up one time. The rearrangement uses TRBV6-5 and TRBJ2-7, with 8 nucleotides matching TRBD1. In germline, CDR1 is MNHEY, CDR2 SVGAGI. The CDR3 contains 13 residues. The V and J ends lost 6 bases and 5 bases, in that order; junction bases with no gene match: 6. The CDR3 coding sequence is TGTGCCAGCAGCCCCGCAGGGGGCCACGAGCAGTACTTC. Translating it yields CASSPAGGHEQYF.

The chain combines TRBV30 with TRBJ1-1; unclear D gene. The CDR3 totals 13 residues. V was shortened by 4 bases and J by 0 bases, with 9 bases between the two germline ends. Germline V lookup: CDR1 GTSNPN, CDR2 SVGIG (reference sequence). The CDR3 DNA reads TGTGCCTGGAATTTCGAGATGAACACTGAAGCTTTCTTT. Residues: CAWNFEMNTEAFF.

The chain links TRBV6-6 to TRBJ2-3; TRBD2 matches 11 bases. This CDR3 spans 15 amino acids. Germline values: CDR1 MNHNY, CDR2 SVGAGI (reference sequence). V was pared by 5 bases and J by 0 bases, with 1 base of the junction left unmatched. CDR3 amino acids: CASSGLAGSTDTQYF. The CDR3 nucleotides read TGTGCCAGCAGTGGACTAGCGGGTAGCACAGATACGCAGTATTTT.

This sequence joins TRBV27 and TRBJ2-7, with a tentative D call TRBD2 (6 bases). The CDR3 loop spans 13 amino acids. Trimming left V 2 bases short and J 3 bases short, with 8 bases between. Germline CDR1 is MNHEY and CDR2 is SMNVEV (reference sequence). The CDR3 here is CASSLVADYEQYF. The DNA of the CDR3 is TGTGCCAGCAGTTTAGTAGCGGACTACGAGCAGTACTTC.